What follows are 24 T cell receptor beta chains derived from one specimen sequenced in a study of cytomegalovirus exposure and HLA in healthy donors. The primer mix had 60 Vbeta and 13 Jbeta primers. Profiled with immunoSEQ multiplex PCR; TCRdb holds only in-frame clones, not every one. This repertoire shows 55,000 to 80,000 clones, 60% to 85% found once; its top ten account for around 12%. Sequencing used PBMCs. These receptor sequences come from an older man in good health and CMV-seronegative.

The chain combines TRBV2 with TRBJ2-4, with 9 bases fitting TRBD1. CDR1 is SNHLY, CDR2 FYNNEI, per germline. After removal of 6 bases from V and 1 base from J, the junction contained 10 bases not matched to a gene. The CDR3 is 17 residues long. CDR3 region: CASSPTGGVRAKNIQYF. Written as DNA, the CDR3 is TGTGCCAGCAGCCCCACAGGGGGCGTCCGGGCCAAAAACATTCAGTACTTC.

The CDR3 here is CSVARQGSGELFF. The CDR3 bases are TGCAGCGTCGCCCGACAGGGATCCGGGGAGCTGTTTTTT. V usage is TRBV29-1 and J usage is TRBJ2-2; TRBD1 agrees at 7 bases. V lost 6 bases to trimming and J lost 6 bases; unmatched junction nucleotides: 7. The CDR3 totals 13 residues. Germline assignment: CDR1 SQVTM and CDR2 ANQGSEA.

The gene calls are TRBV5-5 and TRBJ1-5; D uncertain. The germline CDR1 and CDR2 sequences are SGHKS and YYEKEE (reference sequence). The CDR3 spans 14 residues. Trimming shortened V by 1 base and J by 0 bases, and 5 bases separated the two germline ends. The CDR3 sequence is CASSLLYSNQPQHF. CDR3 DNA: TGTGCCAGCAGCTTGCTTTATAGCAATCAGCCCCAGCATTTT.

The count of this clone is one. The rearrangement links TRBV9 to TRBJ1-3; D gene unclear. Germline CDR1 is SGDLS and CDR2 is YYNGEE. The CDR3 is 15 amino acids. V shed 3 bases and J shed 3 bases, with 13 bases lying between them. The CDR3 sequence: CASSAPGFGGNTIYF. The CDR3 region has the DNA TGTGCCAGCAGCGCCCCGGGTTTTGGTGGAAACACCATATATTTT.

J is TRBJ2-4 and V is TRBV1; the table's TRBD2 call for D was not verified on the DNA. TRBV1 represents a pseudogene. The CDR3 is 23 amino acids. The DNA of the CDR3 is TGCACCAGCAGCCAAGAGAAAAGGAAGACTAGCGGGGGGGACATTCGGCCCAAAAACATTCAGTACTTC. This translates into CTSSQEKRKTSGGDIRPKNIQYF.

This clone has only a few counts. The CDR3, as DNA: TGCGCCAGCAGCCAAGTGGCTGCCCGGGAGGATACGCAGTATTTT. The encoded protein is CASSQVAAREDTQYF. The rearrangement uses TRBV4-3 and TRBJ2-3, with a weak D call TRBD2 (6 bases). This CDR3 is built from 15 residues. Deletions cut 1 base from V and 6 bases from J, with 14 bases between. CDR1 is LGHNA, CDR2 YSLEER, per germline.

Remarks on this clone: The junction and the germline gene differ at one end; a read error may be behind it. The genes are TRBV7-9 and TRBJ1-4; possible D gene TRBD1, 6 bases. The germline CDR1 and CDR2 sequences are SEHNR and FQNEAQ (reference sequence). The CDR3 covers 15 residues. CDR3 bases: TGTTCCAGCAGCACCGGACAGTTAACTAATGAAAAACTGTTTTTT. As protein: CSSSTGQLTNEKLFF.

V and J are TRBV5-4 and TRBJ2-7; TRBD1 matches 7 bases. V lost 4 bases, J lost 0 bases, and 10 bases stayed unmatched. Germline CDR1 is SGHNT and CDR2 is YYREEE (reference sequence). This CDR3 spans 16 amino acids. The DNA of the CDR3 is TGTGCCAGCAGCGCTCCGACAGGGATCAGCTCCTACGAGCAGTACTTC. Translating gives CASSAPTGISSYEQYF.

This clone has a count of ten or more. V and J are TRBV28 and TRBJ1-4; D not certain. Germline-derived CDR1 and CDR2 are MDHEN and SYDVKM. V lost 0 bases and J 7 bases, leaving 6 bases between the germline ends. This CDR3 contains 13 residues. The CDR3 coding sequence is TGTGCCAGCAGTTTATGGAGTTCTGAAAAACTGTTTTTT. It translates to CASSLWSSEKLFF.

The CDR3 DNA reads TGTGCCAGCAGTAGACCGGGACTCCAAGTCAACGAGCAGTACTTC. Translation gives CASSRPGLQVNEQYF. V usage is TRBV6-5 and J usage is TRBJ2-7; TRBD2 is a possible D gene (6 bases). Germline V lookup: CDR1 MNHEY, CDR2 SVGAGI. This CDR3 has 15 residues. V dropped 5 bases and J dropped 5 bases, with 19 bases sitting between them.

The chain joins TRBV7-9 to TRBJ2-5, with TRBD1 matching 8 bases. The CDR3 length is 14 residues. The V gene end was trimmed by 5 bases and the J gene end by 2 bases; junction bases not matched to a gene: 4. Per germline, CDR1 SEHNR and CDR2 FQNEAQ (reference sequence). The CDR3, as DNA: TGTGCCAGCAGCCTCCGGACAGGGCAAGAGACCCAGTACTTC. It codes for CASSLRTGQETQYF. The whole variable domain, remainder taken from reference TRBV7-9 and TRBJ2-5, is DTGVSQNPRHKITKRGQNVTFRCDPISEHNRLYWYRQTLGQGPEFLTYFQNEAQLEKSRLLSDRFSAERPKGSFSTLEIQRTEQGDSAMYLCASSLRTGQETQYFGPGTRLLVL.

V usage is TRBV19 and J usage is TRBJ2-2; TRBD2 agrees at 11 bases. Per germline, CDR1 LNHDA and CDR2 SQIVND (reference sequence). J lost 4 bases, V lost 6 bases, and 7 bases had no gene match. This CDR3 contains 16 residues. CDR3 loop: CASRATSGMGTGELFF. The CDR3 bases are TGTGCCAGTAGGGCGACTAGCGGGATGGGCACCGGGGAGCTGTTTTTT. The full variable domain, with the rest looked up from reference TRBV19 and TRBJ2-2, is DGGITQSPKYLFRKEGQNVTLSCEQNLNHDAMYWYRQDPGQGLRLIYYSQIVNDFQKGDIAEGYSVSREKKESFPLTVTSAQKNPTAFYLCASRATSGMGTGELFFGEGSRLTVL.

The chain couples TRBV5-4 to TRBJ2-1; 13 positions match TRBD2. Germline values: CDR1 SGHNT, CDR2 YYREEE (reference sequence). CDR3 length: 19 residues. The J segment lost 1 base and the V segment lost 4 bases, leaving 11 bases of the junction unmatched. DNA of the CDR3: TGTGCCAGCAGCAAAGCAACGTGGGGACTAGCGGGATCCTACAATGAGCAGTTCTTC. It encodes CASSKATWGLAGSYNEQFF.

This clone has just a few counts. CDR3 sequence: CASSKQGNTEAFF. CDR3 coding DNA: TGTGCCAGCAGTAAACAGGGGAACACTGAAGCTTTCTTT. The chain carries TRBV6-5 and TRBJ1-1; TRBD1 is a possible D gene (6 bases). Trimming stripped 5 bases from V and 1 base from J, with 8 bases between. The CDR3 consists of 13 residues. Germline V gene sequence: CDR1 MNHEY, CDR2 SVGAGI.

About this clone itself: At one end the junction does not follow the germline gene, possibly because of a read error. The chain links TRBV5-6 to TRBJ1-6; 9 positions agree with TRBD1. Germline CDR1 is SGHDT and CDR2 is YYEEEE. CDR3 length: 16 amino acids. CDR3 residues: CASSSTTGGYSSPLHF. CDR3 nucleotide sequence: TGTGCCAGCAGCTCAACGACAGGGGGGTATAGTTCACCCCTCCACTTT.

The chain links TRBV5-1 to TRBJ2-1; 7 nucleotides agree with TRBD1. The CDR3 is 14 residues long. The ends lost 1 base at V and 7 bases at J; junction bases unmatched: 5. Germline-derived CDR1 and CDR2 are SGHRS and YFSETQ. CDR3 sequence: CASSLPTGANEQFF. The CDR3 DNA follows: TGCGCCAGCAGCTTGCCAACAGGGGCAAATGAGCAGTTCTTC.

The CDR3 region has the DNA TGTGCCAGTAGTAACGGCGAGCGGGAGGCCGGGGAGCTGTTTTTT. Translated: CASSNGEREAGELFF. V and J are TRBV19 and TRBJ2-2; 9 positions agree with TRBD2. Per the germline V gene, CDR1 is LNHDA and CDR2 is SQIVND (reference sequence). This CDR3 region has 15 residues. Trimming took 4 bases from V and 6 from J; bases not matched to a gene: 6.

DNA of the CDR3: TGCGCCAGCAGCCTCCAGACAGACACAGATACGCAGTATTTT. Translated: CASSLQTDTDTQYF. The V and J genes are TRBV4-1 and TRBJ2-3, with D perhaps matching TRBD1 (5 bases). Between the trimmed V and J ends, which lost 4 bases and 2 bases, there was a span of 10 bases. The CDR3 runs 14 residues. Germline-derived CDR1 and CDR2 are MGHRA and YSYEKL.

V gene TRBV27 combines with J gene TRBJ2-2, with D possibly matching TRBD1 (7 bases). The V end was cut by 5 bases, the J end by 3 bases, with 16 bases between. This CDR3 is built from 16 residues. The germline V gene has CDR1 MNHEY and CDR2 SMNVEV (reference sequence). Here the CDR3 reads CASSPKGGQYTGELFF. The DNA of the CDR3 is TGTGCCAGCAGTCCTAAGGGGGGACAGTACACCGGGGAGCTGTTTTTT.

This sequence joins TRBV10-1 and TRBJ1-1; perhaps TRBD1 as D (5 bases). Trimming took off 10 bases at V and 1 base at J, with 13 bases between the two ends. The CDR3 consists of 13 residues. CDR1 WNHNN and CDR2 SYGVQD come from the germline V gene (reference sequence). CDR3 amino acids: CATQVLPNTEAFF. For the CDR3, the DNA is TGCGCCACACAGGTACTCCCGAACACTGAAGCTTTCTTT.

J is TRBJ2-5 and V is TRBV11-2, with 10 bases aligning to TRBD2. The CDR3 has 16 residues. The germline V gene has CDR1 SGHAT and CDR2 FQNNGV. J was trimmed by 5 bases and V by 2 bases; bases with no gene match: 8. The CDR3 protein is CASSLLAGDSWETQYF. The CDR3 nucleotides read TGTGCCAGCAGCTTACTAGCGGGAGATTCATGGGAGACCCAGTACTTC.

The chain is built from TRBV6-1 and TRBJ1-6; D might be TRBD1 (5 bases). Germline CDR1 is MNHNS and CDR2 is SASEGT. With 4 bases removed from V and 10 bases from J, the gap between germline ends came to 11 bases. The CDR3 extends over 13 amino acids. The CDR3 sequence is CASSGREGSPLHF. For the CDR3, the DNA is TGTGCCAGCAGTGGCAGGGAAGGATCACCCCTCCACTTT.

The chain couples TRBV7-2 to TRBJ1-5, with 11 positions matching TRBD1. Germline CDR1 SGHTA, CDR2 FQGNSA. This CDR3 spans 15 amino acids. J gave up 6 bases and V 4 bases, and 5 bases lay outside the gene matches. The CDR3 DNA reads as TGTGCCAGCAGCTCCGGGACAGGGGGGATTCAGCCCCAGCATTTT. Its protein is CASSSGTGGIQPQHF.

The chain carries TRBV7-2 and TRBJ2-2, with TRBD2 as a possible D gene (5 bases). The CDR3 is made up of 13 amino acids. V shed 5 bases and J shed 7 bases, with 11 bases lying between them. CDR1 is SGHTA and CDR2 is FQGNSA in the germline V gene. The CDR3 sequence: CASSQGRGGELFF. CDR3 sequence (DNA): TGTGCCAGCAGCCAAGGCCGGGGCGGGGAGCTGTTTTTT.